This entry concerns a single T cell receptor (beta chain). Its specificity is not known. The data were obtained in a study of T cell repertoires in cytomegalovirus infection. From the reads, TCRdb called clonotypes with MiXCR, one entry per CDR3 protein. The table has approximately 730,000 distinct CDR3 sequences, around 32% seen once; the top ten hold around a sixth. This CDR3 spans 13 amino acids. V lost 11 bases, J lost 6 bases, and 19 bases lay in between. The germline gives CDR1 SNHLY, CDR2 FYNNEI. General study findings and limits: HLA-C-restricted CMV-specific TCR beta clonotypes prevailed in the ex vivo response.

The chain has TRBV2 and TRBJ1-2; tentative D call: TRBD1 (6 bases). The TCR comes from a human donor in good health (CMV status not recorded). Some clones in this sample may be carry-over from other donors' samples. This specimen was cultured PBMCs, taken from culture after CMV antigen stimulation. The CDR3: CAVAEGGRHGYTF. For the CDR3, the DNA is TGTGCCGTCGCAGAGGGGGGGAGACATGGCTACACCTTC.